This T cell receptor beta chain was identified in a study of shared clonotypes between healthy human individuals. Terminally differentiated effector memory CD45RA+ cells were excluded by CCR7 positive selection of CD45RO-negative cells. Every donor, a Caucasian adult, lived in Nashville, Tennessee. Authors' processing steps: Junction-only sequences produced by ImmunoSEQ had no quality scores, so filtering differed. Method: immunoSEQ multiplex PCR; TCRdb's copy keeps in-frame clones and lacks some. The DNA gave D and trimming, while V, J and clone size come from that table. This sample has roughly 2.1 million clones, with 85% to 95% found just once. Trimming cost V 5 bases and J 2 bases, with 16 bases left between them. Germline V gene sequence: CDR1 SEHNR, CDR2 FQNEAQ (reference sequence). This CDR3 comprises 15 residues.

The source material was naive CD8+ T cells from PBMCs. V and J are TRBV7-9 and TRBJ2-7; D may correspond to TRBD1 or TRBD2 (5 bases each). The clonotype originates from a man aged 18 to 30 in good health. Some clones in this sample may be carry-over from other donors' samples. The CDR3 loop reads CASSLQRQGPYEQYF. The CDR3 DNA reads as TGTGCCAGCAGCCTCCAGCGGCAGGGCCCCTACGAGCAGTACTTC. The whole variable domain, remainder taken from reference TRBV7-9 and TRBJ2-7, is DTGVSQNPRHKITKRGQNVTFRCDPISEHNRLYWYRQTLGQGPEFLTYFQNEAQLEKSRLLSDRFSAERPKGSFSTLEIQRTEQGDSAMYLCASSLQRQGPYEQYFGPGTRLTVT.